One sample yielded the 12 T cell receptor beta chains listed below, sequenced in a study of T cells in Graves' hyperthyroidism and ophthalmopathy. TCR beta CDR3 regions were amplified from RNA. First-round RT-PCR targeting the TCR CDR3 was performed with the HTBI primer set. Via MiXCR, TCRdb re-called the multiplex PCR reads, giving one row per CDR3 protein. The table lists about 540,000 distinct CDR3 sequences, 40% to 55% of them singletons, with around 7.7% in the top ten. Source material: peripheral blood or thyroid tissue (not recorded which). The source of these receptors is a woman under 30 with Graves' hyperthyroidism.

This clonotype was recorded many times. This chain links TRBV20-1 with TRBJ2-7; D tentatively reads TRBD1 or TRBD2 (6 bases each). Germline loops: CDR1 DFQATT, CDR2 SNEGSKA (reference sequence). The CDR3 loop spans 16 amino acids. Trimming removed 6 bases at V and 4 bases at J, with 25 bases between. CDR3 in amino acids: CSATDTTGLGAYEQYF. CDR3 in DNA: TGCAGTGCGACAGATACAACGGGACTGGGGGCTTACGAGCAGTACTTC.

V and J are TRBV30 and TRBJ2-5; D is uncertain. The CDR3 spans 12 residues. Germline V gene lookup returns CDR1 GTSNPN and CDR2 SVGIG (reference sequence). DNA of the CDR3: TGTGGCGGCCGGGTGGGTAAAGAGACCCAGTACTTC. This encodes CGGRVGKETQYF.

This clonotype was found many times. This sequence joins TRBV4-3 and TRBJ2-7; weak D call: TRBD2 (5 bases). V gave up 0 bases and J gave up 3 bases, with 15 bases separating them. CDR3 length equals 16 residues. Looked up from germline, CDR1 is LGHNA and CDR2 is YSLEER. The CDR3 spells CASSQDLFQSGYEQYF. DNA of the CDR3: TGCGCCAGCAGCCAAGATCTATTTCAGAGCGGCTACGAGCAGTACTTC.

This rearrangement joins TRBV24-1 to TRBJ1-1; D may be TRBD1 (6 bases). Trimming shortened V by 7 bases and J by 2 bases, and 10 bases separated the two germline ends. This CDR3 contains 13 residues. Germline CDR1 and CDR2: KGHDR and SFDVKD. CDR3 coding DNA: TGTGCCACCAGGGGACATTCTAACACTGAAGCTTTCTTT. Translation: CATRGHSNTEAFF.

V gene TRBV7-7 combines with J gene TRBJ2-5, with 9 bases fitting TRBD2. The CDR3 extends over 15 amino acids. With V trimmed by 5 bases and J by 5 bases, 9 bases remained unmatched. Looked up from germline, CDR1 is SSHAT and CDR2 is FNYEAQ (reference sequence). The CDR3 DNA reads as TGTGCCAGCAGCCCTCTAGCGGGACCGGAGGAGACCCAGTACTTC. Translating gives CASSPLAGPEETQYF.

In its sample, this clonotype was seen once. A much bigger clone sits one base away, suggesting this may be a read error. The rearrangement uses TRBV20-1 and TRBJ2-5; 15 bases match TRBD2. From germline, CDR1 is DFQATT and CDR2 SNEGSKA (reference sequence). Trimming cost V 1 base and J 2 bases; bases outside gene matches: 2. This CDR3 contains 16 residues. The chain's CDR3 is CSARGTSGRAQETQYF. The CDR3 DNA follows: TGCAGTGCTAGAGGGACTAGCGGGAGGGCTCAAGAGACCCAGTACTTC.

This clonotype was counted once. The gene calls are TRBV12-5 and TRBJ2-7; D unclear. Trimming took off 8 bases at V and 3 bases at J, with 14 bases between the two ends. CDR1 LGHNT and CDR2 FRNRAP come from the germline V gene. CDR3 length: 13 residues. CDR3 coding DNA: TGTGCTAGTACGAGGCCCACTAACTACGAGCAGTACTTC. Translation: CASTRPTNYEQYF.

To note about this clonotype: A much larger clone differs from this one at a single base, so this may be a read error. The chain couples TRBV7-2 to TRBJ1-5; D might be TRBD1 (5 bases). The CDR3 runs 13 residues. Germline V gives CDR1 SGHTA, CDR2 FQGNSA. The CDR3 region is CVSSLTVDQPQHF. The CDR3 nucleotides are TGTGTCAGCAGTTTGACAGTAGATCAGCCCCAGCATTTT.

The chain couples TRBV4-2 to TRBJ2-2; D is possibly TRBD1 or TRBD2 (5 bases each). CDR1 LGHNA and CDR2 YNFKEQ come from the germline V gene. V dropped 1 base and J dropped 7 bases, with 19 bases sitting between them. This CDR3 is built from 17 residues. The CDR3 sequence is CASSQGGIARSYGELFF. The CDR3 coding sequence is TGTGCCAGCAGCCAAGGGGGGATCGCCCGGTCGTACGGGGAGCTGTTTTTT.

This clonotype was recorded many times. In DNA form, the CDR3 reads TGCGCCAGCAGCTTGTGGGGGTCTGTGAACGAGCAGTACTTC. As protein: CASSLWGSVNEQYF. The chain carries TRBV5-1 and TRBJ2-7; D possibly uses TRBD1 or TRBD2 (5 bases each). V was clipped by 1 base and J by 5 bases, with 13 bases between them. This CDR3 is built from 14 residues. Germline V gene lookup returns CDR1 SGHRS and CDR2 YFSETQ.

The rearrangement links TRBV11-1 to TRBJ2-5, with 7 bases matching TRBD1. With V trimmed by 5 bases and J by 4 bases, 4 bases remained unmatched. Germline lookup yields CDR1 SGHAT and CDR2 FQDESV (reference sequence). This CDR3 is 13 amino acids long. The CDR3 spells CASSRDSVETQYF. In DNA form, the CDR3 reads TGTGCCAGCAGCCGGGACAGTGTAGAGACCCAGTACTTC.

The genes are TRBV24-1 and TRBJ2-2, with D perhaps being TRBD1 or TRBD2 (5 bases each). CDR3 length equals 14 residues. Trimming took off 4 bases at V and 6 bases at J, with 11 bases between the two ends. CDR1 KGHDR and CDR2 SFDVKD come from the germline V gene. The CDR3: CATSEEPGPGELFF. CDR3 sequence (DNA): TGTGCCACCAGTGAGGAACCGGGACCCGGGGAGCTGTTTTTT.